This TCR beta chain was sequenced during a study of control samples from healthy donors and cancer patients. Germline loops: CDR1 SGHNT, CDR2 YYREEE (reference sequence). V lost 3 bases, J lost 0 bases, and 1 base stayed unmatched. This CDR3 has 14 amino acids. TCRdb's copy holds only in-frame clones and misses some; the assay was immunoSEQ multiplex PCR. The repertoire holds about 140,000 clones, with around 85% as singletons. The chain recombines TRBV5-4 with TRBJ2-7; 9 positions match TRBD2. The specimen sequenced was blood. This TCR came from a woman in her 30s in good health. CDR3 sequence reads: CASSSTSGSYEQYF. Here the CDR3 DNA reads TGTGCCAGCAGCTCGACTAGCGGCTCCTACGAGCAGTACTTC.